Presented here are 7 T cell receptor beta chains from one specimen sequenced in a study of blood T cell repertoires in COVID-19. Produced via immunoSEQ multiplex PCR; TCRdb's table is partial and in-frame only. The sample has 200,000 or so clones, 70% to 90% seen once. Source material: peripheral blood. The receptors derive from a man in his fifties or sixties with acute or convalescent COVID-19.

The genes are TRBV6-1 and TRBJ2-5; D may be TRBD2 (6 bases). This CDR3 contains 13 residues. V gave up 2 bases and J gave up 4 bases, with 8 bases separating them. Germline V lookup: CDR1 MNHNS, CDR2 SASEGT. As DNA, the CDR3 is TGTGCCAGCAGTGAATACGGGGGAGAGACCCAGTACTTC. Protein sequence: CASSEYGGETQYF.

This chain connects TRBV6-5 to TRBJ1-1; 9 nucleotides agree with TRBD1. Germline-derived CDR1 and CDR2 are MNHEY and SVGAGI. V dropped 5 bases and J dropped 3; count of bases not matched to a gene: 4. The CDR3 sequence is 14 residues long. Here the CDR3 DNA reads TGTGCCAGCAGTCGGACAGGGGAGTACACTGAAGCTTTCTTT. It specifies CASSRTGEYTEAFF.

This clone was recorded once. This chain uses TRBV4-1 with TRBJ2-1; 8 bases are a match to TRBD2. Germline V gives CDR1 MGHRA, CDR2 YSYEKL. V trimming: 4 bases; J trimming: 8 bases; junction bases outside the gene matches: 13. The CDR3 is made up of 16 amino acids. The CDR3: CASSLGRAGAVDEQFF. The CDR3 DNA follows: TGCGCCAGCAGCCTTGGGAGAGCGGGAGCGGTGGATGAGCAGTTCTTC.

This chain joins TRBV5-1 and TRBJ2-1; 12 bases agree with TRBD2. The V gene end was trimmed by 2 bases and the J gene end by 4 bases; junction bases not matched to a gene: 13. CDR1 and CDR2 (germline): SGHRS, YFSETQ. The CDR3 is 19 residues long. CDR3 region: CASSFRLAGEAGTYNEQFF. The CDR3 nucleotides are TGCGCCAGCAGCTTTCGACTAGCGGGAGAAGCGGGGACATACAATGAGCAGTTCTTC. The full variable domain, its missing parts supplied by reference TRBV5-1 and TRBJ2-1, is KAGVTQTPRYLIKTRGQQVTLSCSPISGHRSVSWYQQTPGQGLQFLFEYFSETQRNKGNFPGRFSGRQFSNSRSEMNVSTLELGDSALYLCASSFRLAGEAGTYNEQFFGPGTRLTVL.

This chain connects TRBV7-9 to TRBJ2-5; 7 bases match TRBD1. J was trimmed by 4 bases and V by 1 base; bases with no gene match: 12. Germline-derived CDR1 and CDR2 are SEHNR and FQNEAQ (reference sequence). The CDR3 loop spans 17 amino acids. CDR3 DNA: TGTGCCAGCAGCTTAGTAAGGGGGCAGGGGGAGCGAGAGACCCAGTACTTC. As protein: CASSLVRGQGERETQYF.

V is TRBV9 and J is TRBJ2-2; the D gene is possibly TRBD1 (5 bases). Germline CDR1 reads SGDLS; CDR2 reads YYNGEE. The CDR3 is 13 residues long. The V and J ends lost 3 bases and 6 bases respectively, with 9 bases between them. The CDR3, as DNA: TGTGCCAGCAGCGGGGCAGGGTCCGGGGAGCTGTTTTTT. Protein: CASSGAGSGELFF.

The chain carries TRBV9 and TRBJ1-2, with D possibly TRBD1 on 6 matching bases. Trimming cost V 4 bases and J 8 bases, with 24 bases left between them. CDR1 SGDLS and CDR2 YYNGEE come from the germline V gene. This CDR3 comprises 16 residues. The CDR3 DNA sequence: TGTGCCAGCAGCCGACCCTGGGGCAGGGGTGGTGAGGGCTACACCTTC. Amino acids: CASSRPWGRGGEGYTF.